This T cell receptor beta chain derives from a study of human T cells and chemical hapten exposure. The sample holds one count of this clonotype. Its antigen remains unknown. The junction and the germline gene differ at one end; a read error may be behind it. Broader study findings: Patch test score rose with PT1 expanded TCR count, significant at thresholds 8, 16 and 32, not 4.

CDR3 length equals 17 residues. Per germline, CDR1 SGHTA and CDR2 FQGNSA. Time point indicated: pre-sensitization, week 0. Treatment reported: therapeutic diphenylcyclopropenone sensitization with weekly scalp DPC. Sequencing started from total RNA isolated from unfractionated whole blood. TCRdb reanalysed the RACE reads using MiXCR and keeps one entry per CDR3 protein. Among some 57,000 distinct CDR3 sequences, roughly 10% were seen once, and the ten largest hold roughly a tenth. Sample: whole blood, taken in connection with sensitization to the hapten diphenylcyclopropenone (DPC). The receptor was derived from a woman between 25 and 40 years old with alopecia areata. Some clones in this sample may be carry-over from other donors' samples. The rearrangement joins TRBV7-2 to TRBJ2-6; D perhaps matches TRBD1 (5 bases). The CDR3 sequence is CASSLSALLSGANVLNF. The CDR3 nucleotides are TGTGCCAGCAGCTTATCAGCTCTCCTCTCTGGGGCCAACGTCCTGAATTTC.